This T cell receptor beta chain appears in the sequencing data of a study of early T cells in non-severe SARS-CoV-2 infection. V was trimmed by 0 bases and J by 6 bases, leaving 14 bases between them. This CDR3 has 15 amino acids. Germline loops: CDR1 SGHTA, CDR2 FQGTGA. This clonotype was recorded at least ten times. TCRdb ran MiXCR on the 5' RACE reads and lists one entry per CDR3 protein. The sample yields 15,000 to 25,000 distinct CDR3 sequences, roughly 4.3% seen once. The origin of this receptor is an adult who was a healthcare worker with PCR-confirmed SARS-CoV-2 infection or an uninfected control (not recorded which). The source material was whole blood. The chain couples TRBV7-3 to TRBJ1-1; tentatively, D is TRBD1 (5 bases). This CDR3 is CASSLTVGRVSEAFF. The DNA of the CDR3 is TGTGCCAGCAGCTTAACCGTAGGCAGGGTTTCTGAAGCTTTCTTT.